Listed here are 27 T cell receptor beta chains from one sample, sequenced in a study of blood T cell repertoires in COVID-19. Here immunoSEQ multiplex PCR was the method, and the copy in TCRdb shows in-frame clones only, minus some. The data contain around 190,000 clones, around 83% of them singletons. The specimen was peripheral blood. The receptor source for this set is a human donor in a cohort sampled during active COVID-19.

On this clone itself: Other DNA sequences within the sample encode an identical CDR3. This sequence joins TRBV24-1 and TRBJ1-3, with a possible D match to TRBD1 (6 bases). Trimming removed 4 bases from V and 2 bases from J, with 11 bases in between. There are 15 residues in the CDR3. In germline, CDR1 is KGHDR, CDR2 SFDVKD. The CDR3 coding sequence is TGTGCCACCAGTGACCCGCGGACAGCTGGAAACACCATATATTTT. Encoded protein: CATSDPRTAGNTIYF.

The DNA for the CDR3 is TGTGCCAGCAGGATAACAGGGGTCCCGAATCAGCCCCAGCATTTT. This codes for CASRITGVPNQPQHF. The rearrangement links TRBV6-5 to TRBJ1-5; 7 positions agree with TRBD1. Trimming removed 6 bases from V and 4 bases from J; junction bases left unmatched: 9. The CDR3 spans 15 residues. Germline V CDR1 and CDR2: MNHEY, SVGAGI.

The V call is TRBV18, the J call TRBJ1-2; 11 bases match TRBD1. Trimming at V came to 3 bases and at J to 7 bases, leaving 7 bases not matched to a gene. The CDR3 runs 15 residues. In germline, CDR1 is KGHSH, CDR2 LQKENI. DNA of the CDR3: TGTGCCAGCTCACCCCTACCGGGACAGGGGGGTGGCTACACCTTC. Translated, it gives CASSPLPGQGGGYTF.

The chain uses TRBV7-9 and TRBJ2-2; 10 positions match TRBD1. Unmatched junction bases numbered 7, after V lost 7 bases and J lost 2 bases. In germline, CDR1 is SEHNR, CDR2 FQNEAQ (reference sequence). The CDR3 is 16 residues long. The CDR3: CASTPTGGENTGELFF. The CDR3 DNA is TGTGCCAGCACACCGACAGGGGGCGAAAACACCGGGGAGCTGTTTTTT.

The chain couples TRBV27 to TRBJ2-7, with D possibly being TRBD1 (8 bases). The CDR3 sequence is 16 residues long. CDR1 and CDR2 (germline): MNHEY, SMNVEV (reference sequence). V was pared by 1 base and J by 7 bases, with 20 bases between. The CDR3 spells CASSLYTGGGATEQYF. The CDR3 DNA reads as TGTGCCAGCAGTTTATACACAGGGGGAGGGGCCACGGAGCAGTACTTC.

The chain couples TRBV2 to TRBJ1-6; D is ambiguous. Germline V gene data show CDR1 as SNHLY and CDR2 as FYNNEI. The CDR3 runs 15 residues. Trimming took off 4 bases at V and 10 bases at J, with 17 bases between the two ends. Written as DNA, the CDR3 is TGTGCCAGCAGTGCTTCGGGGATAATGGCGTCACCCCTCCACTTT. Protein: CASSASGIMASPLHF.

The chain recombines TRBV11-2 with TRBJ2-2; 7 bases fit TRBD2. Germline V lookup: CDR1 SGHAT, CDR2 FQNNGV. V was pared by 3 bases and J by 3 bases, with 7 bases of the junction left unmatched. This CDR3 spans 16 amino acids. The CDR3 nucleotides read TGTGCCAGCAGCTTCTGGGGCCTAGCGGACACCGGGGAGCTGTTTTTT. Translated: CASSFWGLADTGELFF.

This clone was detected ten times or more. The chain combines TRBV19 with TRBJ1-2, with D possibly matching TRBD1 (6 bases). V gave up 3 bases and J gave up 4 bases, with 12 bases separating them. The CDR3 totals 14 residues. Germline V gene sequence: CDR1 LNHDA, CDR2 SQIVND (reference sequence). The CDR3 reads CASSIRGQSYGYTF. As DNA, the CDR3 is TGTGCCAGTAGTATCCGGGGACAAAGCTATGGCTACACCTTC.

This chain's CDR3 is CASSYSEQPQHF. In DNA, the CDR3 is TGTGCCAGCAGCTACAGTGAACAGCCCCAGCATTTT. The rearrangement joins TRBV2 to TRBJ1-5; D not resolved. Trimming cost V 6 bases and J 7 bases, with 10 bases left between them. The CDR3 extends over 12 amino acids. CDR1 and CDR2 (germline): SNHLY, FYNNEI. The whole variable domain, filled in from reference TRBV2 and TRBJ1-5, reads EPEVTQTPSHQVTQMGQEVILRCVPISNHLYFYWYRQILGQKVEFLVSFYNNEISEKSEIFDDQFSVERPDGSNFTLKIRSTKLEDSAMYFCASSYSEQPQHFGDGTRLSIL.

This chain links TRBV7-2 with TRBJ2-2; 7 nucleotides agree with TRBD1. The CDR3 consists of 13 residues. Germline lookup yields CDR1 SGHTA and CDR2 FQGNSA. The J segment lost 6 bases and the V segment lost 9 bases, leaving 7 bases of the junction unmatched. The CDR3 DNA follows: TGTGCCAGTAGTCCCAGGGGGTCCGGGGAGCTGTTTTTT. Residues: CASSPRGSGELFF.

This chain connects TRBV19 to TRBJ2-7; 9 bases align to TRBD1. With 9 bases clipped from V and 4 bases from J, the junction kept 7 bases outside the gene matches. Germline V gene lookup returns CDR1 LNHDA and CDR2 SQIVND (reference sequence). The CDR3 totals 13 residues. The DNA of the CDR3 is TGTGCCAGCGATCCGGGACAGGGATACGAGCAGTACTTC. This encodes CASDPGQGYEQYF.

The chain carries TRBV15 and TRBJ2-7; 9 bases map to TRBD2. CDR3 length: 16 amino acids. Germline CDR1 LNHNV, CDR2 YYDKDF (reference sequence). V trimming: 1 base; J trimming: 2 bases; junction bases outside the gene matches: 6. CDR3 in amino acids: CATSRARTSAPYEQYF. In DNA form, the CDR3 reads TGTGCCACCAGCAGAGCCAGGACTAGCGCACCCTACGAGCAGTACTTC.

CDR3 sequence (DNA): TGTGCCAGCAGCCCCAGGGGCAATAATAATTCACCCCTCCACTTT. It codes for CASSPRGNNNSPLHF. This chain joins TRBV9 and TRBJ1-6; a possible D gene is TRBD1 (6 bases). Trimming took 4 bases from V and 5 from J, leaving 13 bases between them. The CDR3 is 15 amino acids. The germline V gene has CDR1 SGDLS and CDR2 YYNGEE.

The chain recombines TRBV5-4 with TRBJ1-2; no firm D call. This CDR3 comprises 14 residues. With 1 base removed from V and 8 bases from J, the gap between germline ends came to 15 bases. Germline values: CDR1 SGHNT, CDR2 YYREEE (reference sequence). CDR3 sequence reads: CASSLTGFVVGYTF. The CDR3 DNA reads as TGTGCCAGCAGCTTGACGGGTTTTGTCGTGGGCTACACCTTC.

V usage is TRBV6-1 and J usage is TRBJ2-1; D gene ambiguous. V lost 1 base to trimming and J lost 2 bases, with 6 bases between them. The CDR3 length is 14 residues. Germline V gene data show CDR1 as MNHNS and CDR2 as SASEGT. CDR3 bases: TGTGCCAGCAGTGAAGGAACTCCCTACAATGAGCAGTTCTTC. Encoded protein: CASSEGTPYNEQFF.

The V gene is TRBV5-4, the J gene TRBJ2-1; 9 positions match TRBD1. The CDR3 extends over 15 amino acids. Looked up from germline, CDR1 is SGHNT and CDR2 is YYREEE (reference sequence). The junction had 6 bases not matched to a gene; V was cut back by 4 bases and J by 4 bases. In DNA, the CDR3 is TGTGCCAGCAGCATACAGGGGGCAATTTACAATGAGCAGTTCTTC. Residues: CASSIQGAIYNEQFF.

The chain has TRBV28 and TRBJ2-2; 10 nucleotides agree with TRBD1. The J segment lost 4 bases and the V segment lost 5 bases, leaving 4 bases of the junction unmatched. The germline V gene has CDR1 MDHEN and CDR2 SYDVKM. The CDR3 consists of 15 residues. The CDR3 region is CASSKDRGRTGELFF. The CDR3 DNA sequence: TGTGCCAGCAGTAAAGACAGGGGGCGCACCGGGGAGCTGTTTTTT.

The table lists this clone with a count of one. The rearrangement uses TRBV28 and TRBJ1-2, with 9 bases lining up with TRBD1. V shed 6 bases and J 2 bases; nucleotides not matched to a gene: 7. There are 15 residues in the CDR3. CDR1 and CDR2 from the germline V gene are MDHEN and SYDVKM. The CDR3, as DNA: TGTGCCAGCAGAGGGACGGGACAGGGAAACTATGGCTACACCTTC. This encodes CASRGTGQGNYGYTF.

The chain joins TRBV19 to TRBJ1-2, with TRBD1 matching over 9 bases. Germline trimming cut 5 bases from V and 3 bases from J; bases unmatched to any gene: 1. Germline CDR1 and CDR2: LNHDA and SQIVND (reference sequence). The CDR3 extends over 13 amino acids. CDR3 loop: CASSRDRDYGYTF. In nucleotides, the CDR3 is TGTGCCAGTAGTCGGGACAGGGACTATGGCTACACCTTC.

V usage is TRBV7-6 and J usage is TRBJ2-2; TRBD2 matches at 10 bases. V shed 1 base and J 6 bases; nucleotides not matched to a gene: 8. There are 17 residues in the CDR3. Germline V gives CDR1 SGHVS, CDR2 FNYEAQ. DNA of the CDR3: TGTGCCAGCAGCTTAGATAGGCTAGCGGGAGTAGCCGGGGAGCTGTTTTTT. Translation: CASSLDRLAGVAGELFF.

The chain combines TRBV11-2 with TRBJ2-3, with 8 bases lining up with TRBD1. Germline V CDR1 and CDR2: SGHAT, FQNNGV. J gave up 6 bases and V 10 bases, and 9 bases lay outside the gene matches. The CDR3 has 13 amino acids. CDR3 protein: CATRGQGWDTQYF. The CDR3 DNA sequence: TGTGCCACCAGAGGACAGGGATGGGATACGCAGTATTTT.

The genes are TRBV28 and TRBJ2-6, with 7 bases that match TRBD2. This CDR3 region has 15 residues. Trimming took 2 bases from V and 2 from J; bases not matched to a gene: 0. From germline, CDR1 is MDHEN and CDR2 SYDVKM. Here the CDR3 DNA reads TGTGCCAGCAGTTTACGGGGGGCTGGGGCCAACGTCCTGACTTTC. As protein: CASSLRGAGANVLTF.

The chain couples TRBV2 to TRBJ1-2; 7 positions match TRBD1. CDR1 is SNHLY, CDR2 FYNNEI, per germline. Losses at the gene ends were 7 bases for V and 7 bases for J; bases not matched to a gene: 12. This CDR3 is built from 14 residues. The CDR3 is CASTNTRGVPGYTF. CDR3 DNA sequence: TGTGCCAGCACTAACACCAGGGGGGTTCCTGGCTACACCTTC.

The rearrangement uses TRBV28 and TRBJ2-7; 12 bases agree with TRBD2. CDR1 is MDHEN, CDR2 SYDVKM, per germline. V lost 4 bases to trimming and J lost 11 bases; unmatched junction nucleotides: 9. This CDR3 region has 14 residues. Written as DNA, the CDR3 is TGTGCCAGCAGTTCTGCCTTTGGACTAGCGGGAAAGTACTTC. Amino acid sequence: CASSSAFGLAGKYF.

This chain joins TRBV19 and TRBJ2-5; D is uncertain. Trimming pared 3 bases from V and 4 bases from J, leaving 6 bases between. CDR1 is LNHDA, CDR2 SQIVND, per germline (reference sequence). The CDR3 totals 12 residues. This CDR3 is CASSMRSETQYF. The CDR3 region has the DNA TGTGCCAGTAGTATGAGGTCAGAGACCCAGTACTTC.

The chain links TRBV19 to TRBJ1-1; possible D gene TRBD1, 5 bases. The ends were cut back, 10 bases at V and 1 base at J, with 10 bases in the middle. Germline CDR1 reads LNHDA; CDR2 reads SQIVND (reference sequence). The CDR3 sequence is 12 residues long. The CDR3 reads CATRRGNTEAFF. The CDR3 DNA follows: TGTGCCACCAGAAGGGGGAACACTGAAGCTTTCTTT.

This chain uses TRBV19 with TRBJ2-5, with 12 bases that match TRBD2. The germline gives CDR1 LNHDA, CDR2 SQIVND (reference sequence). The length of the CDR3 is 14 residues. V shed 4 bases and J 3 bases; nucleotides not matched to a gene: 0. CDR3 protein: CASSRLAGEETQYF. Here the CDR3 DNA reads TGTGCCAGTAGTAGACTAGCGGGAGAAGAGACCCAGTACTTC.